The T cell receptor beta chain under discussion was sequenced for a study of shared clonotypes between healthy human individuals. As for the study in general: The study used three CD4 naive, three CD4 memory, two CD8 naive and one CD8 memory plate per donor.

Germline lookup yields CDR1 SGHNT and CDR2 YYREEE (reference sequence). CDR3 length equals 14 residues. Trimming removed 0 bases at V and 1 base at J, with 8 bases between. This table comes from immunoSEQ multiplex PCR, and its TCRdb copy is limited to in-frame clones, with some not included. The table records about 1.1 million clones, 77% of them present only once. About this clone: This CDR3 is also generated by other DNA sequences in the sample.

The sequence was obtained from a man aged 18 to 30 in good health. Some clones in this sample may be carry-over from other donors' samples. Input material: memory CD4+ T cells from PBMCs. Regarding subset: CD45RA-negative fraction. The V call is TRBV5-4, the J call TRBJ2-7; D is possibly TRBD1 (5 bases). CDR3 nucleotide sequence: TGTGCCAGCAGCTTGGGGTCAGGGTCCTACGAGCAGTACTTC. Its translation is CASSLGSGSYEQYF.